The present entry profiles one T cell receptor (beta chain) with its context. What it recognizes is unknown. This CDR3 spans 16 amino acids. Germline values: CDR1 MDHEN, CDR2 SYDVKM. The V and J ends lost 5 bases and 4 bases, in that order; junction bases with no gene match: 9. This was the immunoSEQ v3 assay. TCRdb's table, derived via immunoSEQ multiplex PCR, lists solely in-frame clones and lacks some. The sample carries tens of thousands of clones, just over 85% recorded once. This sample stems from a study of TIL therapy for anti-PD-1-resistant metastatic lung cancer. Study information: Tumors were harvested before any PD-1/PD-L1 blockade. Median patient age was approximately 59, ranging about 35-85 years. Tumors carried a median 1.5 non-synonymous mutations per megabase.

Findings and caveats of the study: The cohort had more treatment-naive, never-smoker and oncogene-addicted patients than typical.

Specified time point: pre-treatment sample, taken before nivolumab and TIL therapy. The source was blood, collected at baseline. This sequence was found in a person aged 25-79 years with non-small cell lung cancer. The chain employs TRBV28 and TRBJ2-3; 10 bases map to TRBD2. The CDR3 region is CASSTLAGVRSDTQYF. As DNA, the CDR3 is TGTGCCAGCAGTACCCTAGCGGGAGTGAGGTCAGATACGCAGTATTTT.